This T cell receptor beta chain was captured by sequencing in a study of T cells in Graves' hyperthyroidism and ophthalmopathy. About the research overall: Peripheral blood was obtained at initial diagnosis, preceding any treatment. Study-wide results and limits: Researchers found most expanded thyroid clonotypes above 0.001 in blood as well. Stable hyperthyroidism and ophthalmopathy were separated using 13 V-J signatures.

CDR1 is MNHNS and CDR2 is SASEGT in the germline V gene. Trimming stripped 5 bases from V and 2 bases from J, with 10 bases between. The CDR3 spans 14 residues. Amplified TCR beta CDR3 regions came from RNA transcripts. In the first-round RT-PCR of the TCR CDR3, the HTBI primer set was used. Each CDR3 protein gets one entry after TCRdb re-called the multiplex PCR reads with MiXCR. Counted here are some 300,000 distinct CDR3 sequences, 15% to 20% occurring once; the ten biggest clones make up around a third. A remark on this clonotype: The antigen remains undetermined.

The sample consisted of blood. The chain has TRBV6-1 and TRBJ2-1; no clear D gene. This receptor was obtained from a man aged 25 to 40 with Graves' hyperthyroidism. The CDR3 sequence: CASSSDGAYNEQFF. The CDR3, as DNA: TGTGCCAGCAGTTCGGACGGAGCCTACAATGAGCAGTTCTTC.